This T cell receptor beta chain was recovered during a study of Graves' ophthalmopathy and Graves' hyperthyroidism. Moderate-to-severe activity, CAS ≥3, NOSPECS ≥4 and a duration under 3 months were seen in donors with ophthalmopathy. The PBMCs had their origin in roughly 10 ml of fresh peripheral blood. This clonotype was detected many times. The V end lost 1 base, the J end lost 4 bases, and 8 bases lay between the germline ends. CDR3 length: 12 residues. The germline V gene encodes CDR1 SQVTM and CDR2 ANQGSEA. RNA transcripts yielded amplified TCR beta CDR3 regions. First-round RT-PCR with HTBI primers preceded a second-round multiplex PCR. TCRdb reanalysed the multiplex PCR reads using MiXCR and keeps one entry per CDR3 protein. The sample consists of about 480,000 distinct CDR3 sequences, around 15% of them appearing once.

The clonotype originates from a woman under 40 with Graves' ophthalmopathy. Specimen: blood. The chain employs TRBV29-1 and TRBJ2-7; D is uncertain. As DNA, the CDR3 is TGCAGCGTTGAAGTTAGGGATTACGAGCAGTACTTC. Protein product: CSVEVRDYEQYF.